Listed below are T cell receptor beta chains from one sample, sequenced in a study of OX40 agonist ivuxolimab in advanced cancers. Assay used: immunoSEQ multiplex PCR; TCRdb lists only in-frame clones, some missing. Among 60,000 or so clones, roughly 84% were seen once, and the ten largest hold over 4%. Specimen: CD4+ or CD8+ T cells sorted from blood, collected in a trial of the OX40 agonist ivuxolimab. The receptors were sampled from an adult with an advanced solid tumor such as melanoma, head and neck, liver or kidney cancer. Both conserved end residues are part of each CDR3. A D gene is named only where the DNA matches it firmly. The listing skips clone size in some rows; elsewhere it reads once, few, many or a size class.

TGTGCCGCCGCCGGAGGACTAGCGGGAGTAGGGGAGCTGTTTTTT | CAAAGGLAGVGELFF | NA | TRBV6-5 | TRBD2 | TRBJ2-2 | 15
TGTGCCAGCAGTGCCGGATACCGGGACAGGGGCCAAGAGACCCAGTACTTC | CASSAGYRDRGQETQYF | NA | TRBV6-1 | TRBD1 | TRBJ2-5 | 17
TGTGCCAGCAGCTTGAAAGAGACCCAGTACTTC | CASSLKETQYF | NA | TRBV7-6 | NA | TRBJ2-5 | 11
TGTGCCAGCAGTTATTTCAGGGGTGAAAAACTGTTTTTT | CASSYFRGEKLFF | NA | TRBV6-6 | NA | TRBJ1-4 | 13
TGCGCCAGCTGCGATTCCTACGAGCAGTACTTC | CASCDSYEQYF | NA | TRBV5-1 | NA | TRBJ2-7 | 11
TGTGCCAGCAGTCAAGGGGAGAACACTGAAGCTTTCTTT | CASSQGENTEAFF | NA | TRBV2 | NA | TRBJ1-1 | 13
TGCGCCAGCAGTTCAAGCGGGAGGGGATACAATGAGCAGTTCTTC | CASSSSGRGYNEQFF | NA | TRBV10-1 | TRBD2 | TRBJ2-1 | 15
TGTGCCAGCAGCCACCCAAAGGAGGGGAACTCCTACGAGCAGTACTTC | CASSHPKEGNSYEQYF | once | TRBV7-9 | NA | TRBJ2-7 | 16
TGTGCCAGTAGTATTGTGACAGGGAGTGCAGGGGCCAACGTCCTGACTTTC | CASSIVTGSAGANVLTF | NA | TRBV19 | TRBD1 | TRBJ2-6 | 17
TGTGCCAGCAGACCGGGACAGGGTAACTATGGCTACACCTTC | CASRPGQGNYGYTF | NA | TRBV6-5 | TRBD1 | TRBJ1-2 | 14
TGTGCCAGCAGTTATTACAGGGGACATGGGGGCACAGATACGCAGTATTTT | CASSYYRGHGGTDTQYF | NA | TRBV27 | TRBD1 | TRBJ2-3 | 17